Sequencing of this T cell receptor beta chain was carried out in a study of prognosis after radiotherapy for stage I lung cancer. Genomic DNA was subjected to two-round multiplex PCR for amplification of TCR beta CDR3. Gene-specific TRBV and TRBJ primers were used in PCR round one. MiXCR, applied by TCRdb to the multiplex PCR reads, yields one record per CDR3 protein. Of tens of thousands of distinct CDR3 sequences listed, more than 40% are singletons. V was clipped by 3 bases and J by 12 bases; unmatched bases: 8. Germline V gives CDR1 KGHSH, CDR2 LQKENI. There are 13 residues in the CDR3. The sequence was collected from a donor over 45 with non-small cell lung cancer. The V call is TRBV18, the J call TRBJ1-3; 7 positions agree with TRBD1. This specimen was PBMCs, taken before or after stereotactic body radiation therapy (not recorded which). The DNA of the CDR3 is TGTGCCAGCTCACCCGAGCCGGGACAGATCATATATTTT. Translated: CASSPEPGQIIYF.